These 30 T cell receptor beta chains came from one sample sequenced in a study of blood T cell repertoires in COVID-19. Here immunoSEQ multiplex PCR was the method, and the copy in TCRdb shows in-frame clones only, minus some. Counted here are approximately 84,000 clones, about 83% occurring once; the ten biggest clones make up roughly 30%. The sequencing sample was made of peripheral blood. Receptor source: a woman aged 80 or over with acute or convalescent COVID-19.

The chain combines TRBV18 with TRBJ2-7; 8 bases match TRBD1. Trimming at V came to 3 bases and at J to 2 bases, leaving 9 bases not matched to a gene. This CDR3 is 16 amino acids long. The germline CDR1 and CDR2 sequences are KGHSH and LQKENI. CDR3 sequence (DNA): TGTGCCAGCTCACCGCCGACGGGACAGGCAACCTACGAGCAGTACTTC. Translated: CASSPPTGQATYEQYF.

The chain combines TRBV7-9 with TRBJ1-2; possibly TRBD1 for D (5 bases). CDR3 length: 12 residues. CDR1 and CDR2 from the germline V gene are SEHNR and FQNEAQ (reference sequence). V dropped 1 base and J dropped 8 bases, with 8 bases sitting between them. CDR3 residues: CASSLEGWGYTF. In DNA form, the CDR3 reads TGTGCCAGCAGCTTAGAGGGGTGGGGCTACACCTTC.

The V and J genes are TRBV6-5 and TRBJ2-7; D is unresolved. Germline V gene data show CDR1 as MNHEY and CDR2 as SVGAGI. The CDR3 sequence is 12 residues long. Deletions cut 5 bases from V and 0 bases from J, with 5 bases between. This chain's CDR3 is CASSPYSYEQYF. For the CDR3, the DNA is TGTGCCAGCAGTCCGTACTCCTACGAGCAGTACTTC.

The rearrangement uses TRBV12-3 or TRBV12-4 and TRBJ2-2; D may be TRBD2 (6 bases). The V and J ends lost 3 bases and 7 bases respectively, with 6 bases between them. The CDR3 totals 12 residues. CDR3 sequence: CASSFGGGELFF. CDR3 sequence (DNA): TGTGCCAGCAGTTTCGGGGGCGGGGAGCTGTTTTTT.

The V gene is TRBV28, the J gene TRBJ2-1; TRBD1 matches 9 bases. The CDR3 runs to 17 residues. The germline CDR1 and CDR2 sequences are MDHEN and SYDVKM. The junction had 15 bases not matched to a gene; V was cut back by 5 bases and J by 7 bases. The DNA of the CDR3 is TGTGCCAGCAGTACTCCCGGGACAGGGTTTAGATATAATGAGCAGTTCTTC. Protein: CASSTPGTGFRYNEQFF. Full variable domain (remainder filled in from reference TRBV28 and TRBJ2-1): DVKVTQSSRYLVKRTGEKVFLECVQDMDHENMFWYRQDPGLGLRLIYFSYDVKMKEKGDIPEGYSVSREKKERFSLILESASTNQTSMYLCASSTPGTGFRYNEQFFGPGTRLTVL.

The rearrangement uses TRBV5-1 and TRBJ2-3; D possibly corresponds to TRBD1 (6 bases). V was cut by 1 base and J by 0 bases, with 18 bases left in between. Germline CDR1 is SGHRS and CDR2 is YFSETQ. There are 18 residues in the CDR3. The CDR3 spells CASSLPTKTGSSTDTQYF. CDR3 sequence (DNA): TGCGCCAGCAGCTTGCCGACTAAGACAGGATCAAGCACAGATACGCAGTATTTT.

This sequence joins TRBV7-9 and TRBJ1-1, with 9 bases aligning to TRBD1. The V segment lost 3 bases and the J segment 6 bases; nucleotides outside the gene matches: 8. Germline V CDR1 and CDR2: SEHNR, FQNEAQ (reference sequence). This CDR3 region has 15 residues. CDR3 region: CASSFGSGTGSEAFF. The CDR3 region has the DNA TGTGCCAGCAGCTTTGGCTCCGGGACAGGGTCTGAAGCTTTCTTT.

The count of this clone is one. This chain joins TRBV14 and TRBJ2-5, with TRBD2 matching 9 bases. This CDR3 has 15 residues. J was trimmed by 2 bases and V by 4 bases; bases with no gene match: 5. Germline CDR1 reads SGHDN; CDR2 reads FVKESK. Here the CDR3 reads CASSLLAGIQETQYF. As DNA, the CDR3 is TGTGCCAGCAGCCTGCTAGCGGGAATACAAGAGACCCAGTACTTC.

The rearrangement joins TRBV5-4 to TRBJ2-7, with 9 bases identical to TRBD2. V dropped 2 bases and J dropped 2; count of bases not matched to a gene: 5. Germline V lookup: CDR1 SGHNT, CDR2 YYREEE (reference sequence). The CDR3 spans 15 residues. CDR3 sequence (DNA): TGTGCCAGCAGCTTCGGCGGGAGGGCCCCCTACGAGCAGTACTTC. Protein: CASSFGGRAPYEQYF.

This clone was counted once. The rearrangement joins TRBV28 to TRBJ2-3, with D possibly being TRBD1 (6 bases). The CDR3 has 14 amino acids. Trimming removed 3 bases from V and 7 bases from J, with 14 bases in between. The V gene's germline CDR1 is MDHEN and CDR2 SYDVKM. The CDR3: CASSFTGWGNTQYF. CDR3 sequence (DNA): TGTGCCAGCAGTTTCACAGGGTGGGGAAATACGCAGTATTTT. Based on the CDR3 plus reference TRBV28 and TRBJ2-3, the full variable domain is DVKVTQSSRYLVKRTGEKVFLECVQDMDHENMFWYRQDPGLGLRLIYFSYDVKMKEKGDIPEGYSVSREKKERFSLILESASTNQTSMYLCASSFTGWGNTQYFGPGTRLTVL.

The rearrangement links TRBV29-1 to TRBJ2-5; 7 positions agree with TRBD1. Germline CDR1 SQVTM, CDR2 ANQGSEA. This CDR3 region has 15 residues. The junction had 15 bases not matched to a gene; V was cut back by 6 bases and J by 5 bases. CDR3 sequence reads: CSVRRGLGSGETQYF. CDR3 sequence (DNA): TGCAGCGTACGAAGGGGGCTGGGATCTGGGGAGACCCAGTACTTC.

The V gene is TRBV9, the J gene TRBJ1-6; TRBD1 agrees at 8 bases. This CDR3 is built from 15 residues. From germline, CDR1 is SGDLS and CDR2 YYNGEE. Losses at the gene ends were 4 bases for V and 5 bases for J; bases not matched to a gene: 5. CDR3 DNA: TGTGCCAGCAGCTCTACGGGACAGGATAATTCACCCCTCCACTTT. Its protein product is CASSSTGQDNSPLHF.

J is TRBJ2-7 and V is TRBV30, with D hard to call. The V and J ends lost 1 base and 6 bases respectively, with 13 bases between them. The germline gives CDR1 GTSNPN, CDR2 SVGIG (reference sequence). The CDR3 consists of 13 residues. The DNA of the CDR3 is TGTGCCTGGAGTGACCCCTCTAGAATCGAGCAGTACTTC. Its protein product is CAWSDPSRIEQYF.

The chain is built from TRBV5-4 and TRBJ2-3; D unclear. The CDR3 sequence is 13 residues long. Germline assignment: CDR1 SGHNT and CDR2 YYREEE (reference sequence). V lost 1 base to trimming and J lost 4 bases, with 7 bases between them. The CDR3 nucleotides are TGTGCCAGCAGCTTGTGGCCCCCAGATACGCAGTATTTT. Translation: CASSLWPPDTQYF. The entire variable domain, with the rest obtained from reference TRBV5-4 and TRBJ2-3, is as follows: ETGVTQSPTHLIKTRGQQVTLRCSSQSGHNTVSWYQQALGQGPQFIFQYYREEENGRGNFPPRFSGLQFPNYSSELNVNALELDDSALYLCASSLWPPDTQYFGPGTRLTVL.

This clone is a singleton in its sample. The chain joins TRBV4-2 to TRBJ2-5; 8 nucleotides agree with TRBD2. Germline trimming cut 2 bases from V and 5 bases from J; bases unmatched to any gene: 10. The CDR3 contains 16 residues. Per the germline V gene, CDR1 is LGHNA and CDR2 is YNFKEQ. This CDR3 reads CASSQPGGALRETQYF. The CDR3 region has the DNA TGTGCCAGCAGCCAACCGGGGGGGGCGCTTAGGGAGACCCAGTACTTC.

The genes are TRBV18 and TRBJ1-6, with 9 bases that match TRBD1. Germline lookup yields CDR1 KGHSH and CDR2 LQKENI. This CDR3 has 15 amino acids. J was trimmed by 10 bases and V by 6 bases; bases with no gene match: 10. The CDR3 DNA sequence: TGTGCCAGCTCCCCAGGGACAGGGAACGACTCACCCCTCCACTTT. Residues: CASSPGTGNDSPLHF.

The rearrangement links TRBV24-1 to TRBJ2-1; TRBD2 matches 8 bases. V lost 3 bases to trimming and J lost 9 bases; unmatched junction nucleotides: 12. The CDR3 runs 16 residues. CDR1 KGHDR and CDR2 SFDVKD come from the germline V gene. DNA for the CDR3: TGTGCCACCAGTGATCCCGGGACTAGTAGTATCGGTGAGCAGTTCTTC. It translates to CATSDPGTSSIGEQFF.

This clone was seen only a few times. The rearrangement uses TRBV6-5 and TRBJ2-3; 9 nucleotides match TRBD2. J gave up 6 bases and V 4 bases, and 8 bases lay outside the gene matches. Per the germline V gene, CDR1 is MNHEY and CDR2 is SVGAGI. This CDR3 contains 15 residues. The CDR3 coding sequence is TGTGCCAGCAGTTCGATAGCGGGAGTAGGGGATACGCAGTATTTT. Amino acids: CASSSIAGVGDTQYF.

This chain connects TRBV6-5 to TRBJ2-7; D is possibly TRBD2 (5 bases). This CDR3 contains 13 residues. The V and J ends lost 8 bases and 2 bases respectively, with 13 bases between them. Looked up from germline, CDR1 is MNHEY and CDR2 is SVGAGI. The CDR3 nucleotides are TGTGCCAGCCTAGCTAGGGATCCCTACGAGCAGTACTTC. This codes for CASLARDPYEQYF.

The chain recombines TRBV27 with TRBJ2-2; weak D call: TRBD1 (6 bases). This CDR3 is 15 amino acids long. Germline V gene data show CDR1 as MNHEY and CDR2 as SMNVEV (reference sequence). Trimming cost V 7 bases and J 4 bases, with 16 bases left between them. The CDR3 DNA reads as TGTGCCAGCACCCCACAGGGATGGGGCACCGGGGAGCTGTTTTTT. It translates to CASTPQGWGTGELFF.

The rearrangement uses TRBV21-1 and TRBJ2-2; the table names TRBD1, a call not compared with the DNA. TRBV21-1 is termed a pseudogene. The CDR3 sequence is 17 residues long. CDR3 sequence reads: CASSKVPVPGDTGELFF. In DNA form, the CDR3 reads TGTGCCAGCAGCAAAGTACCAGTCCCAGGGGACACCGGGGAGCTGTTTTTT.

The chain joins TRBV24-1 to TRBJ2-7; no firm D call. Germline V gene sequence: CDR1 KGHDR, CDR2 SFDVKD. The V end lost 0 bases, the J end lost 6 bases, and 8 bases lay between the germline ends. The CDR3 length is 13 residues. CDR3 loop: CATSDLRGGEQYF. CDR3 coding DNA: TGTGCCACCAGTGATTTGAGAGGTGGCGAGCAGTACTTC.

This chain uses TRBV19 with TRBJ2-7; perhaps TRBD1 as D (6 bases). This CDR3 spans 15 amino acids. Germline loops: CDR1 LNHDA, CDR2 SQIVND (reference sequence). V lost 5 bases and J lost 4, with 18 bases in between. Here the CDR3 reads CASSPRDTFRYEQYF. As DNA, the CDR3 is TGTGCCAGTAGTCCCCGGGACACATTTAGGTACGAGCAGTACTTC. Full variable domain (outside the CDR3, taken from reference TRBV19 and TRBJ2-7): DGGITQSPKYLFRKEGQNVTLSCEQNLNHDAMYWYRQDPGQGLRLIYYSQIVNDFQKGDIAEGYSVSREKKESFPLTVTSAQKNPTAFYLCASSPRDTFRYEQYFGPGTRLTVT.

This clone was detected only a few times. V gene TRBV19 combines with J gene TRBJ1-1; no clear D. V was clipped by 5 bases and J by 5 bases, with 15 bases between them. Germline V gene lookup returns CDR1 LNHDA and CDR2 SQIVND (reference sequence). The CDR3 length is 14 residues. The CDR3 DNA reads as TGTGCCAGTAGTCCCACTTTTCGTCGGACTGAAGCTTTCTTT. This encodes CASSPTFRRTEAFF.

The gene calls are TRBV19 and TRBJ2-1; 8 bases are a match to TRBD1. The CDR3 consists of 14 residues. Germline CDR1 LNHDA, CDR2 SQIVND (reference sequence). The V gene end was trimmed by 8 bases and the J gene end by 3 bases; junction bases not matched to a gene: 6. The CDR3 region has the DNA TGTGCCAGTGGGAAGGACAGGGACTACAATGAGCAGTTCTTC. The encoded protein is CASGKDRDYNEQFF.

This chain links TRBV12-2 with TRBJ2-1; the table's TRBD2 call for D was not verified on the DNA. TRBV12-2 is a pseudogene locus. The CDR3 spans 16 residues. CDR3 amino acids: CASRLGLAGGPNEQFF. As DNA, the CDR3 is TGTGCAAGTCGCTTAGGCCTAGCGGGAGGGCCGAATGAGCAGTTCTTC.

This rearrangement joins TRBV3-1 (or the pseudogene TRBV3-2) to TRBJ2-1, with TRBD2 matching 8 bases. The CDR3 contains 16 residues. The germline gives CDR1 LGHDT, CDR2 YNNKEL (reference sequence). V was pared by 3 bases and J by 9 bases, with 13 bases of the junction left unmatched. DNA of the CDR3: TGTGCCAGCAGCCAGGACCCCAGCGGGAGTGGTGGTGAGCAGTTCTTC. Translated: CASSQDPSGSGGEQFF.

As for this clone: Mismatch with germline at one junction end may stem from a read error. This chain links TRBV9 with TRBJ2-3, with D possibly matching TRBD2 (6 bases). In germline, CDR1 is SGDLS, CDR2 YYNGEE. This CDR3 has 15 residues. The CDR3 loop is CASSFTGVSIDTQYF. Here the CDR3 DNA reads TGTGCCAGCAGCTTCACGGGAGTCAGCATAGATACGCAGTATTTT.

The chain is built from TRBV6-5 and TRBJ2-7; 8 nucleotides line up with TRBD1. Per the germline V gene, CDR1 is MNHEY and CDR2 is SVGAGI. This CDR3 region has 12 residues. V lost 8 bases, J lost 4 bases, and 4 bases stayed unmatched. The chain's CDR3 is CASWDRPYEQYF. CDR3 nucleotide sequence: TGTGCCAGCTGGGACAGGCCGTACGAGCAGTACTTC.

V and J are TRBV11-2 and TRBJ1-6; D is ambiguous. Germline assignment: CDR1 SGHAT and CDR2 FQNNGV. Between the trimmed V and J ends, which lost 1 base and 10 bases, there was a span of 17 bases. CDR3 size: 16 residues. The CDR3 DNA is TGTGCCAGCAGCTTAGCTTATGCGGAATTTGGATCACCCCTCCACTTT. It codes for CASSLAYAEFGSPLHF.